This T cell receptor beta chain was documented in a study of blood T cell repertoires in COVID-19. Across the whole study: Material from acute and convalescent COVID-19 was sourced from the United States, Italy and Spain. PBMCs, B-cell-depleted T cells, or T cells provided the cDNA or gDNA that made up the material.

In the original workflow: Counts of nucleated cells, estimated from reference gene primer amplification, were obtained. TCRdb's copy holds only in-frame clones and misses some; the assay was immunoSEQ multiplex PCR. D and trimming come from the DNA, and the V and J calls and clone size come from that table. The sample records 130,000 to 150,000 clones, approximately 80% being singletons. The germline gives CDR1 SGHKS, CDR2 YYEKEE (reference sequence). Unmatched junction bases numbered 6, after V lost 3 bases and J lost 0 bases. The CDR3 has 15 amino acids. Sequencing used peripheral blood. The chain uses TRBV5-5 and TRBJ2-7; TRBD2 aligns across 7 bases. The origin of this receptor is a human donor in a cohort sampled during active COVID-19. The CDR3 DNA sequence: TGTGCCAGCAGCTGGTGGCCTAGCGGCTCCTACGAGCAGTACTTC. Its translation is CASSWWPSGSYEQYF.